These 31 T cell receptor beta chains originate from one sample sequenced in a study of blood T cell repertoires in COVID-19. TCRdb's table, derived via immunoSEQ multiplex PCR, lists solely in-frame clones and lacks some. The sample lists 40,000 to 55,000 clones, about 83% occurring once. Sequences were obtained from peripheral blood. The origin of the receptors is a human donor in a cohort sampled during active COVID-19.

The rearrangement uses TRBV5-1 and TRBJ1-2; possible D gene TRBD1, 6 bases. V dropped 4 bases and J dropped 2 bases, with 15 bases sitting between them. This CDR3 has 15 amino acids. Per the germline V gene, CDR1 is SGHRS and CDR2 is YFSETQ. The CDR3 region has the DNA TGCGCCAGCAGCCCCGGGACAACTTCCAACTATGGCTACACCTTC. Its protein product is CASSPGTTSNYGYTF.

This rearrangement joins TRBV4-1 to TRBJ2-6, with TRBD1 identical over 9 bases. Trimming cost V 9 bases and J 4 bases; bases outside gene matches: 13. This CDR3 contains 17 residues. Germline values: CDR1 MGHRA, CDR2 YSYEKL. Here the CDR3 reads CASKPGQGREGANVLTF. DNA of the CDR3: TGCGCCAGTAAACCGGGACAGGGACGAGAAGGGGCCAACGTCCTGACTTTC.

This chain links TRBV27 with TRBJ1-2; D is perhaps TRBD1 (6 bases). Per germline, CDR1 MNHEY and CDR2 SMNVEV (reference sequence). Trimming took off 2 bases at V and 4 bases at J, with 17 bases between the two ends. The CDR3 loop spans 16 amino acids. The CDR3 loop reads CASSLVIGGVVYGYTF. The CDR3 nucleotides read TGTGCCAGCAGTTTAGTAATAGGGGGGGTAGTCTATGGCTACACCTTC.

CDR3 nucleotide sequence: TGTGCCAGCAGCTTGGAGGGACTAGTCGGGCATGAGCAGTTCTTC. Translated, it gives CASSLEGLVGHEQFF. This chain links TRBV5-4 with TRBJ2-1; 8 bases agree with TRBD2. The CDR3 contains 15 residues. Germline loops: CDR1 SGHNT, CDR2 YYREEE (reference sequence). Trimming took 0 bases from V and 8 from J; bases not matched to a gene: 7.

Comment on this clone: At one of its ends the junction is not consistent with the germline gene, which may arise from a read error. The V call is TRBV6-6, the J call TRBJ2-7, with D possibly being TRBD1 (6 bases). The CDR3 length is 14 residues. Germline V CDR1 and CDR2: MNHNY, SVGAGI (reference sequence). The CDR3 reads CASIYGTSSYEQYF. The CDR3, as DNA: TGTGCCAGCATTTACGGGACATCCTCCTACGAGCAGTACTTC.

This chain joins TRBV5-8 and TRBJ2-6; D call uncertain. Trimming removed 2 bases from V and 0 bases from J, with 3 bases in between. Germline CDR1 SGHTS, CDR2 YDEGEE. This CDR3 contains 14 residues. The CDR3 reads CASSLYSGANVLTF. CDR3 bases: TGTGCCAGCAGCTTATACTCTGGGGCCAACGTCCTGACTTTC.

The table lists this clone with a few counts. The J gene is TRBJ2-1, the V gene TRBV6-6; 7 bases are shared with TRBD2. This CDR3 spans 13 amino acids. With 7 bases clipped from V and 3 bases from J, the junction kept 3 bases outside the gene matches. Germline assignment: CDR1 MNHNY and CDR2 SVGAGI (reference sequence). CDR3: CASTRGSYNEQFF. DNA of the CDR3: TGTGCCAGCACCCGCGGGAGCTACAATGAGCAGTTCTTC.

This rearrangement joins TRBV7-9 to TRBJ2-1; 7 bases align to TRBD2. This CDR3 has 15 residues. In germline, CDR1 is SEHNR, CDR2 FQNEAQ (reference sequence). V shed 5 bases and J 0 bases; nucleotides not matched to a gene: 4. This CDR3 is CASSRAGSSYNEQFF. The CDR3 DNA sequence: TGTGCCAGCAGCCGAGCGGGGAGCTCCTACAATGAGCAGTTCTTC.

This clone has more than one count but fewer than ten. V usage is TRBV7-9 and J usage is TRBJ1-2; D is possibly TRBD1 (5 bases). The germline V and J ends were trimmed by 4 bases and 0 bases, with 9 bases remaining between them. The CDR3 covers 14 residues. Looked up from germline, CDR1 is SEHNR and CDR2 is FQNEAQ (reference sequence). The CDR3 DNA sequence: TGTGCCAGCAGCTCACCAGGGTCTAACTATGGCTACACCTTC. This sequence encodes CASSSPGSNYGYTF.

The CDR3 DNA reads as TGCGCCAGCAGCCAAGATCGACGCGGGGGCTGGACAGATACGCAGTATTTT. As protein: CASSQDRRGGWTDTQYF. This chain uses TRBV4-1 with TRBJ2-3; possible D gene TRBD2, 7 bases. This CDR3 has 17 residues. The germline CDR1 and CDR2 sequences are MGHRA and YSYEKL. V was trimmed by 0 bases and J by 3 bases, leaving 16 bases between them.

The genes are TRBV29-1 and TRBJ1-2, with D possibly matching TRBD1 (5 bases). The CDR3 runs 13 residues. V lost 7 bases to trimming and J lost 4 bases, with 16 bases between them. Germline V CDR1 and CDR2: SQVTM, ANQGSEA. CDR3 nucleotides: TGCAGCGGGGGCAGCCCGAACTCCTATGGCTACACCTTC. Translating it yields CSGGSPNSYGYTF.

The V call is TRBV2, the J call TRBJ2-1; the match to TRBD1 covers 8 bases. CDR1 SNHLY and CDR2 FYNNEI come from the germline V gene. J gave up 4 bases and V 4 bases, and 6 bases lay outside the gene matches. The CDR3 runs 15 residues. The DNA for the CDR3 is TGTGCCAGCAGTGGGCGGGACAGGAGATACAATGAGCAGTTCTTC. Its translation is CASSGRDRRYNEQFF.

This chain uses TRBV10-3 with TRBJ2-1; a possible D gene is TRBD1 (6 bases). This CDR3 has 17 residues. V lost 0 bases and J lost 4, with 16 bases in between. Germline V CDR1 and CDR2: ENHRY, SYGVKD. The CDR3 DNA follows: TGTGCCATCAGTGAGTCGACGTCCAGAACAGGGTACAATGAGCAGTTCTTC. It codes for CAISESTSRTGYNEQFF.

V is TRBV5-1 and J is TRBJ1-6; perhaps TRBD1 as D (5 bases). V dropped 0 bases and J dropped 11 bases, with 18 bases sitting between them. CDR1 is SGHRS and CDR2 is YFSETQ in the germline V gene. CDR3 size: 16 residues. As DNA, the CDR3 is TGCGCCAGCAGCTTGGCCCCAGGGCTGTCTCCGACACCCCTCCACTTT. It is translated as CASSLAPGLSPTPLHF.

CDR3 loop: CASSYYEQGEAFF. CDR3 coding DNA: TGTGCCAGCAGTTACTATGAGCAGGGTGAAGCTTTCTTT. J is TRBJ1-1 and V is TRBV6-5; D is possibly TRBD1 (5 bases). CDR1 is MNHEY, CDR2 SVGAGI, per germline. The CDR3 loop spans 13 amino acids. The germline V and J ends were trimmed by 1 base and 7 bases, with 10 bases remaining between them.

The chain employs TRBV7-9 and TRBJ2-3; D ambiguous. Germline loops: CDR1 SEHNR, CDR2 FQNEAQ (reference sequence). The CDR3 loop spans 13 amino acids. V gave up 3 bases and J gave up 7 bases, with 11 bases separating them. CDR3: CASSFLVSNTQYF. The CDR3, as DNA: TGTGCCAGCAGCTTTCTAGTTTCGAATACGCAGTATTTT.

This chain links TRBV19 with TRBJ2-1; D is unclear. The CDR3 sequence is 14 residues long. Germline values: CDR1 LNHDA, CDR2 SQIVND (reference sequence). With 7 bases removed from V and 5 bases from J, the gap between germline ends came to 15 bases. The CDR3 nucleotides read TGTGCCAGTACCCCCACCCGAGTTAACAATGAGCAGTTCTTC. Amino acid sequence: CASTPTRVNNEQFF.

J is TRBJ2-7 and V is TRBV5-6; 11 bases fit TRBD2. The CDR3 has 15 amino acids. Per the germline V gene, CDR1 is SGHDT and CDR2 is YYEEEE. V lost 1 base, J lost 2 bases, and 2 bases stayed unmatched. CDR3 nucleotide sequence: TGTGCCAGCAGCTTGCTTAGCGGGGGGGCCTACGAGCAGTACTTC. Encoded protein: CASSLLSGGAYEQYF.

This clone has a single count. This chain links TRBV6-5 with TRBJ1-4; 9 nucleotides agree with TRBD1. The CDR3 runs to 14 residues. After removal of 8 bases from V and 8 bases from J, the junction contained 9 bases not matched to a gene. Germline-derived CDR1 and CDR2 are MNHEY and SVGAGI. The CDR3 DNA sequence: TGTGCCAGCCTCGAAACAGGGGGCAGCGAAAAACTGTTTTTT. Translating gives CASLETGGSEKLFF.

The CDR3 DNA reads TGTGCCAGCAGCTACCGGGAACTTAATGAAAAACTGTTTTTT. It encodes CASSYRELNEKLFF. The chain links TRBV7-9 to TRBJ1-4; D gene unclear. The germline CDR1 and CDR2 sequences are SEHNR and FQNEAQ (reference sequence). Trimming took off 4 bases at V and 4 bases at J, with 10 bases between the two ends. The CDR3 contains 14 residues.

The chain joins TRBV15 to TRBJ1-1; D is unclear. V lost 1 base and J lost 1, with 7 bases in between. The CDR3 extends over 14 amino acids. The V gene's germline CDR1 is LNHNV and CDR2 YYDKDF (reference sequence). The DNA for the CDR3 is TGTGCCACCAGCAGAGGTTACGGGAACACTGAAGCTTTCTTT. Protein: CATSRGYGNTEAFF.

A note on this clone: A junction boundary mismatches the germline segment, possibly from a read error. V gene TRBV7-7 combines with J gene TRBJ2-2; 10 positions agree with TRBD1. CDR3 length: 18 residues. Germline V gene data show CDR1 as SSHAT and CDR2 as FNYEAQ (reference sequence). In DNA form, the CDR3 reads TGTGCTAGCAGCTTAGCTGTCCCGGGACAGGGGTGGACCGGGGAGCTGTTTTTT. Encoded protein: CASSLAVPGQGWTGELFF.

The J gene is TRBJ2-2, the V gene TRBV14; 10 bases fit TRBD1. Trimming removed 4 bases from V and 4 bases from J; junction bases left unmatched: 3. The CDR3 contains 15 residues. The germline CDR1 and CDR2 sequences are SGHDN and FVKESK. DNA of the CDR3: TGTGCCAGCAGCCGTCGGACAGGGGGCACCGGGGAGCTGTTTTTT. Encoded protein: CASSRRTGGTGELFF.

J is TRBJ2-7 and V is TRBV5-1, with 7 bases that match TRBD2. CDR3 length: 13 amino acids. Per the germline V gene, CDR1 is SGHRS and CDR2 is YFSETQ. V lost 3 bases to trimming and J lost 5 bases; unmatched junction nucleotides: 5. The CDR3 loop reads CASSSGGIDEQYF. The CDR3 nucleotides read TGCGCCAGCAGCTCCGGGGGGATCGACGAGCAGTACTTC.

The V and J genes are TRBV24-1 and TRBJ1-2; D unresolved. The CDR3 spans 14 residues. V lost 5 bases, J lost 7 bases, and 16 bases lay in between. Germline V gives CDR1 KGHDR, CDR2 SFDVKD. In nucleotides, the CDR3 is TGTGCCACCAGTGGCACAGCTGAAGGATCTGGCTACACCTTC. As protein: CATSGTAEGSGYTF.

The chain couples TRBV3-1 (or the pseudogene TRBV3-2) to TRBJ2-3, with 12 bases fitting TRBD2. J was trimmed by 5 bases and V by 4 bases; bases with no gene match: 7. Germline CDR1 and CDR2: LGHDT and YNNKEL (reference sequence). This CDR3 contains 16 residues. This CDR3 is CASSPGTSGLRDTQYF. Here the CDR3 DNA reads TGTGCCAGCAGCCCAGGGACTAGCGGGTTGCGAGATACGCAGTATTTT.

The V and J genes are TRBV19 and TRBJ2-3; D is perhaps TRBD2 (7 bases). The V gene lost 3 bases and the J gene lost 3 bases, with 13 bases spanning the gap. This CDR3 has 15 amino acids. Germline V gene lookup returns CDR1 LNHDA and CDR2 SQIVND (reference sequence). CDR3: CASSISQGGTDTQYF. CDR3 sequence (DNA): TGTGCCAGTAGTATCTCACAGGGAGGGACAGATACGCAGTATTTT.

CDR3 in DNA: TGCAGCGTACAGCGGGGAAGCACAGATACGCAGTATTTT. Amino acid sequence: CSVQRGSTDTQYF. The chain recombines TRBV29-1 with TRBJ2-3; 7 bases fit TRBD2. The CDR3 is made up of 13 amino acids. Per the germline V gene, CDR1 is SQVTM and CDR2 is ANQGSEA. The V segment lost 6 bases and the J segment 0 bases; nucleotides outside the gene matches: 3.

This chain links TRBV12-3 or TRBV12-4 with TRBJ2-7, with TRBD2 matching over 7 bases. Trimming at V came to 6 bases and at J to 1 base, leaving 3 bases not matched to a gene. The CDR3 consists of 13 residues. The CDR3 here is CASRPGGSYEQYF. The CDR3 nucleotides are TGTGCCAGCAGGCCGGGGGGTTCCTACGAGCAGTACTTC.

This chain joins TRBV5-4 and TRBJ2-3, with 8 nucleotides matching TRBD2. The V gene's germline CDR1 is SGHNT and CDR2 YYREEE (reference sequence). This CDR3 has 14 residues. The V and J ends lost 1 base and 5 bases, in that order; junction bases with no gene match: 3. The CDR3 protein is CASSLSGGRDTQYF. The DNA for the CDR3 is TGTGCCAGCAGCTTGTCGGGGGGGCGAGATACGCAGTATTTT.

This chain connects TRBV28 to TRBJ2-5; 7 positions match TRBD1. Germline assignment: CDR1 MDHEN and CDR2 SYDVKM. J gave up 4 bases and V 5 bases, and 10 bases lay outside the gene matches. The CDR3 is 15 residues long. The CDR3 nucleotides read TGTGCCAGCAGTCCGCCGACAGGGCCAGGAGAGACCCAGTACTTC. This codes for CASSPPTGPGETQYF.